This record concerns one T cell receptor beta chain sequence. Its antigen is as yet unknown. The sample belongs to a study of CD8+CD57+ T cells in acquired aplastic anemia. Whole-study results and caveats: The study identified roughly 31 CD8+ CDR3 sequences shared by patients and controls. Patients versus controls showed no significant CD8+ Simpson's diversity difference.

The CDR3 has 13 residues. Germline-derived CDR1 and CDR2 are DFQATT and SNEGSKA (reference sequence). V lost 6 bases, J lost 1 base, and 10 bases lay in between. The template for TCR beta VDJ and CDR3 sequence profiling was genomic DNA. TCRdb passed the reads through MiXCR, listing each CDR3 protein once. This sample has about 64,000 distinct CDR3 sequences, with around 55% found just once. The clonotype originates from a human donor in good health, serving as a control. The V gene is TRBV20-1, the J gene TRBJ2-1, with a tentative D call TRBD2 (6 bases). Input material: sorted CD4+, CD8+, or CD8+CD57+ T cells (not recorded which) from PBMCs. CDR3 coding DNA: TGCAGTGCCAGGACTATTTCCTACAATGAGCAGTTCTTC. Its translation is CSARTISYNEQFF.